Detailed here is one TCR beta chain. Antigen unknown. CDR1 is SGHNT, CDR2 YYREEE, per germline (reference sequence). This CDR3 is 17 amino acids long. Deletions cut 2 bases from V and 4 bases from J, with 19 bases between. The data are from a study of CD8+CD57+ T cells in acquired aplastic anemia. Sequenced patients had shown CD8+CD57+ cell expansion by flow cytometry. As a group, the patients uniformly had severe acquired aplastic anemia. Study-level points and caveats: Patients and controls were not found to differ significantly in CD8+ Simpson's diversity.

Genomic DNA was employed as the template in profiling TCR beta VDJ and CDR3. TCRdb reanalysed the reads using MiXCR and keeps one entry per CDR3 protein. This table holds about 58,000 distinct CDR3 sequences, roughly three fifths found once. The chain uses TRBV5-4 and TRBJ2-1, with D tentatively TRBD2 (5 bases). The TCR comes from a human donor with aplastic anemia. The source material was sorted CD4+, CD8+, or CD8+CD57+ T cells (not recorded which) from PBMCs. The CDR3 is CASSFRQLEGLYNEQFF. Here the CDR3 DNA reads TGTGCCAGCAGCTTTCGGCAGCTAGAGGGTTTATACAATGAGCAGTTCTTC.